This T cell receptor (beta chain) is from a study of cytomegalovirus exposure and HLA in healthy donors. CDR3 size: 14 residues. V dropped 6 bases and J dropped 4; count of bases not matched to a gene: 9. Germline V lookup: CDR1 MDHEN, CDR2 SYDVKM. Amplification used 60 Vbeta primers and 13 Jbeta primers. TCRdb's copy holds only in-frame clones and misses some; the assay was immunoSEQ multiplex PCR. The table lists about 100,000 clones, around 76% of them singletons. The clonotype originates from a woman aged 55-69 years in good health and CMV-seropositive. Material for sequencing was PBMCs. V gene TRBV28 combines with J gene TRBJ2-7, with 7 nucleotides matching TRBD2. The CDR3 DNA reads as TGTGCCAGCAGAAACGGCGGGAGTAGTTACGAGCAGTACTTC. It specifies CASRNGGSSYEQYF.